These T cell receptor beta chains were read from a single sample in a study of blood T cell repertoires in COVID-19. Assay: immunoSEQ multiplex PCR; the TCRdb copy retains only in-frame clones and omits some. The sample lists 350,000 to 400,000 clones; approximately 90% were seen once. Source material: PBMCs or T cells enriched from blood (not recorded which). These receptors were taken from a woman in her twenties or thirties with acute COVID-19. Each CDR3 is given with its conserved first and last residue. The D gene is left open where the match is weak. The listing skips clone size in some rows; elsewhere it reads once, few, many or a size class.

>TRBJ1-4|TRBD1|TRBV25-1|.
CASRGAGQGREKLFF
TGTGCCAGCAGGGGTGCGGGACAGGGTCGGGAAAAACTGTTTTTT
>TRBJ1-2|.|TRBV30|.
CAWSVQPGFYGYTF
TGTGCCTGGAGTGTGCAACCAGGCTTCTATGGCTACACCTTC
>TRBJ1-2|.|TRBV5-1|.
CASSLVSADTYGYTF
TGCGCCAGCAGCTTGGTGTCGGCGGATACCTATGGCTACACCTTC
>TRBJ2-3|TRBD2|TRBV3-1/TRBV3-2|.
CASSQEWGLARGGQGDTQYF
TGTGCCAGCAGCCAAGAATGGGGACTAGCTCGAGGGGGTCAAGGAGATACGCAGTATTTT
>TRBJ2-3|TRBD2|TRBV2|.
CASTGRRGISDTQYF
TGTGCCAGCACCGGACGGCGGGGGATATCAGATACGCAGTATTTT
>TRBJ2-5|.|TRBV2|.
CASSDPKETQYF
TGTGCCAGCAGTGACCCAAAAGAGACCCAGTACTTC
>TRBJ1-3|.|TRBV5-1|.
CASSLAGQGSSGNTIYF
TGCGCCAGCAGCTTGGCAGGCCAGGGCTCCTCTGGAAACACCATATATTTT
>TRBJ2-6|TRBD1|TRBV10-3|.
CAIRTRDRVSSGANVLTF
TGTGCCATCAGGACCCGGGACAGGGTCTCCTCTGGGGCCAACGTCCTGACTTTC
>TRBJ1-2|TRBD1|TRBV7-2|.
CASSLKGTANYGYTF
TGTGCCAGCAGCCTCAAGGGGACAGCGAACTATGGCTACACCTTC
>TRBJ1-2|TRBD1|TRBV7-9|.
CASSLDRVGGYTF
TGTGCCAGCAGCCTTGACAGGGTCGGCGGCTACACCTTC
>TRBJ1-5|.|TRBV6-2/TRBV6-3|.
CASSYSIGDNQPQHF
TGTGCCAGCAGTTACTCGATCGGAGACAATCAGCCCCAGCATTTT
>TRBJ1-1|TRBD1|TRBV9|.
CASSPDRGFMNTEAFF
TGTGCCAGCAGCCCGGACAGGGGCTTCATGAACACTGAAGCTTTCTTT
>TRBJ1-5|.|TRBV2|.
CASSGGDQPQHF
TGTGCCAGCAGTGGAGGTGACCAGCCCCAGCATTTT
>TRBJ1-2|TRBD1|TRBV15|.
CATSDTGGGYTF
TGTGCCACCAGCGATACAGGGGGTGGCTACACCTTC
>TRBJ2-5|TRBD1|TRBV28|.
CASSWTGVVETQYF
TGTGCCAGCAGTTGGACAGGGGTAGTGGAGACCCAGTACTTC
>TRBJ1-4|.|TRBV7-9|.
CASSPIGGGGKLFF
TGTGCCAGCAGCCCCATCGGGGGGGGTGGAAAACTGTTTTTT
>TRBJ2-1|TRBD1|TRBV28|.
CASSTQTGNNEQFF
TGTGCCAGCAGCACCCAGACAGGGAACAATGAGCAGTTCTTC
>TRBJ2-1|.|TRBV12-5|once
CASGSRRGVGNEQFF
TGTGCTAGTGGTTCCCGACGGGGAGTAGGGAATGAGCAGTTCTTC
>TRBJ1-5|.|TRBV7-9|.
CASSLGGGGNQPQHF
TGTGCCAGCAGCTTAGGCGGCGGGGGCAATCAGCCCCAGCATTTT
>TRBJ1-4|.|TRBV6-5|.
CASSFTQGVPEKLFF
TGTGCCAGCAGTTTTACACAGGGAGTCCCTGAAAAACTGTTTTTT
>TRBJ1-2|.|TRBV24-1|.
CATSDSTAHYGYTF
TGTGCCACCAGTGATTCGACAGCACACTATGGCTACACCTTC
>TRBJ1-6|TRBD1|TRBV5-8|.
CASSLTGQINSPLHF
TGTGCCAGCAGCTTGACGGGACAGATAAATTCACCCCTCCACTTT
>TRBJ1-1|TRBD1|TRBV12-5|.
CASGLVQGAEAFF
TGTGCTAGTGGTTTGGTACAGGGGGCTGAAGCTTTCTTT
>TRBJ1-1|.|TRBV19|once
CASSPESQGHTEAFF
TGTGCCAGTAGTCCAGAATCTCAGGGGCACACTGAAGCTTTCTTT